The 3 T cell receptor beta chains reported below all come from one sample, sequenced in a study of T-cell reconstitution after alpha-beta-depleted transplantation in children. Unique molecular identifiers were built into the TCRbeta library. MiXCR, run by TCRdb on the PCR reads, gives a single entry per CDR3 protein. Of 250,000 to 400,000 distinct CDR3 sequences listed, 23% were seen once; the top ten hold approximately 11%. The specimen comprised PBMCs, mostly from graft donor cells, sampled 180 days after TCRalphabeta/CD19-depleted stem cell transplant. These receptors came from a male patient between 10 and 17 years old who had a stem cell transplant for acute lymphoblastic leukemia, so the T cells may come from the graft donor.

This clonotype was seen a few times. The chain joins TRBV10-3 to TRBJ2-7; 8 positions agree with TRBD1. This CDR3 region has 12 residues. CDR1 and CDR2 (germline): ENHRY, SYGVKD. V gave up 11 bases and J gave up 3 bases; unmatched junction bases: 6. The CDR3: CASRGQGYEQYF. The CDR3 nucleotides are TGTGCCTCACGAGGACAGGGCTACGAGCAGTACTTC.

In its sample, this clonotype was seen many times. CDR3 DNA sequence: TGCAGCGTTGGACCCCGGTTGCAAGAGACCCAGTACTTC. Protein: CSVGPRLQETQYF. V and J are TRBV29-1 and TRBJ2-5; D not certain. Germline V gene data show CDR1 as SQVTM and CDR2 as ANQGSEA. The CDR3 totals 13 residues. V lost 4 bases to trimming and J lost 2 bases, with 11 bases between them.

Points on this clonotype: One end of the junction is discordant with germline, which a read error may explain. The J gene is TRBJ2-1, the V gene TRBV11-2; D perhaps matches TRBD2 (6 bases). Germline lookup yields CDR1 SGHAT and CDR2 FQNNGV. The CDR3 covers 15 residues. The CDR3 reads CASSLLRGKYNKQFF. The CDR3 nucleotides read TGTGCCAGCAGCTTACTACGCGGGAAGTACAATAAGCAGTTCTTC.